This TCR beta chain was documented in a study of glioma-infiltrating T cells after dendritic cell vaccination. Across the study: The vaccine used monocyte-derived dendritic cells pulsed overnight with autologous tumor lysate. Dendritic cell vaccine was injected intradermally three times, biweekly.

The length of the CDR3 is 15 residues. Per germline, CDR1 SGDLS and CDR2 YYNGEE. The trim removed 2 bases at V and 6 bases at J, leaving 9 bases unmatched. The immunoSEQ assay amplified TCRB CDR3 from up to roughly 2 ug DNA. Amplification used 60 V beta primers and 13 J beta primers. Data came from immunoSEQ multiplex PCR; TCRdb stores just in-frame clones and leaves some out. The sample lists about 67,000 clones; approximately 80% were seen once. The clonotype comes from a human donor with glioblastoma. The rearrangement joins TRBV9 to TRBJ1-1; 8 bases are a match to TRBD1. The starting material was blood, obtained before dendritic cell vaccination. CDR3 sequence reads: CASSVLDRADSEAFF. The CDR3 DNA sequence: TGTGCCAGCAGCGTCCTGGACAGGGCTGATTCTGAAGCTTTCTTT.